The subject of this entry is one T cell receptor (beta chain). Original handling: Amplification with reference gene primers provided the estimates of nucleated cell counts. Assay: immunoSEQ multiplex PCR; the TCRdb copy retains only in-frame clones and omits some. That table is the source of V, J and clone size, and D and trimming were worked out from the DNA. The table includes roughly 500,000 clones, roughly 85% detected once. These data belong to a study of blood T cell repertoires in COVID-19. Looking at the study overall: Some COVID-19 samples were acute and others convalescent; all came from the United States, Italy and Spain. PBMCs, B-cell-depleted T cells, or T cells provided the cDNA or gDNA that made up the material.

CDR1 is SGHTA and CDR2 is FQGNSA in the germline V gene. The CDR3 spans 16 residues. Unmatched junction bases numbered 5, after V lost 2 bases and J lost 6 bases. The sequenced material came from peripheral blood. The J gene is TRBJ2-3, the V gene TRBV7-2; TRBD2 aligns across 13 bases. The TCR was taken from a human donor in a cohort sampled during active COVID-19. The DNA of the CDR3 is TGTGCCAGCAGCTTAACAGGACTAGCGGGAGTGGATACGCAGTATTTT. The encoded protein is CASSLTGLAGVDTQYF.